This section outlines one TCR beta chain sequence together with its context. This clone was picked up one time. The antigen it binds to is not known. Per-nucleotide qualities are absent, and no much larger clonotype sits a single base away. These data come from a study of shared clonotypes between healthy human individuals (dated by TCRdb to 2018 to 2021). Notes on the research overall: The cohort comprised two women and a few men aged 18 to 49 years. For each donor, CD4 naive and CD4 memory were each given three plates, CD8 naive was given two plates, and CD8 memory was given one plate. The study deeply sequenced blood TCR repertoires of five healthy adults to estimate repertoire size and the extent of clonotype sharing between individuals. To increase sequencing depth and limit assay-specific biases, different laboratories used diverse techniques to prepare libraries and sequence TCR repertoires. Between about 0.8 and 8.9 billion PBMCs per donor were obtained by leukapheresis. Broad study findings and their caveats: Compared with non-shared clonotypes, the clonotypes found in all four sorted-subset donors had higher generation probabilities. Sharing across several donors was observed for approximately 4.6% of naive CD4, less than 4% of naive CD8, 2% to 2.5% of memory CD4, and around 0.4% of memory CD8 clonotypes. The small number of donors limited the genetic and exposure-history diversity represented. Pairwise subsampling indicated that sequencing depth was expected to affect the degree of clonotype sharing among donors. Only blood was sampled, and tissue TCR repertoires likely differ from those in blood. Rarefaction of sorted-subset datasets indicated incomplete sequencing despite the large sequencing depth. Naive subsets generally had larger estimated clonotype richness than memory subsets did.

Using the deep immunoSEQ assay, multiplex PCR amplified TCR CDR3 regions from genomic DNA. Genomic DNA extracted from each cell subset was distributed evenly over all wells of several immunoSEQ 96-well plates, and each plate served as one replicate. For sorted subsets, each replicate PCR was loaded with 200 ng genomic DNA, equivalent to 30,000 or so T cell genomes. Purified libraries were measured with a Qubit 3.0 fluorometer, size-checked on a Bioanalyzer 2100, and measured again with the KAPA Library Quantification kit. Every immunoSEQ 96-well plate was sequenced on a dedicated single-read 150-cycle Illumina NextSeq 550 flow cell. The original pipeline was this. Because only junctional sequences without quality scores were contained in the immunoSEQ output, filtering matching that applied to full-length reads could not be performed. Sequences were annotated with PyIR, a Python wrapper for IgBLAST v1.9, using IMGT germline references to assign V/J genes and CDR3. Reads with weak V/J assignments (E-value above 1e-6), missing CDR3, stop codons, out-of-frame junctions, or ambiguous translated residues were removed. V3J clonotypes were defined as sequences sharing an identical inferred V gene, J gene, and CDR3 amino acid sequence. To compute the percentage overlap between repertoires, the number of shared unique clonotypes was divided by the size of the smaller repertoire. Three approaches were used to assess repertoire richness: RTK rarefaction, the Chao1 estimator, and Recon v2.1 estimates of unobserved clonotypes. For all TCRbeta clonotypes obtained by the gDNA method from a handful of donors, generation probabilities were computed with OLGA. TCRdb obtained this table from immuneACCESS and retained in-frame rearrangements with V and J assigned. These tables miss some clones; where compared with another copy, unresolved V genes account for less than half of the shortfall, and the remainder is unexplained. The D gene and trimming were derived from the DNA, and the V and J assignments and clone size from that table. For this sample there are roughly 1,800,000 clones; about 94% appear just once. The top ten clonotypes cover around 1% of the sample.

Sequences MGHRA (CDR1) and YSYEKL (CDR2) are obtained from the germline V gene. The CDR3 covers 15 residues, taking in both the cysteine and the phenylalanine. Only the CDR3 portion is preserved as DNA: 45 bases, with reading frame beginning at the first base. V is shortened by 5 bases, J by 1 base, and the region joining them spans 9 bases. CD8 naive samples were CD45RO-negative cells positively selected for CCR7, giving a CD45RA+CCR7+ population that excluded TemRA cells. The donors were healthy, HIV-negative adults who had no recently reported acute infections or vaccinations. Only Caucasian adults living in Nashville, Tennessee, USA were represented among the donors. Blood was collected by leukapheresis, and PBMCs were isolated by Ficoll-Histopaque density gradient centrifugation and then cryopreserved in liquid nitrogen vapor phase. Analytical flow cytometry was used to check the purity and quantity of every magnetically sorted T cell population. From each sorted fraction, genomic DNA was isolated and quantified by UV absorbance on a Nanodrop 2000c.

The sequenced sample was naive CD8+ T cells sorted from blood. Taken with the paper, the label for cell subset or site translates to: CD45RA+CCR7+. The sequence is built from TRBV4-1 and TRBJ2-6, with an unclear D gene assignment. This sequence was found in a man aged 18 to 29 in good health. The CDR3 here reads CASSATSSGANVLTF. The DNA sequence follows: TGCGCCAGCAGCGCGACGAGTTCTGGGGCCAACGTCCTGACTTTC.